Each of the 21 T cell receptor beta chains below was sequenced from the same sample in a study of blood T cell repertoires in COVID-19. The data were produced by immunoSEQ multiplex PCR, yet TCRdb's version contains in-frame clones alone and is incomplete. The sample includes approximately 100,000 clones, around 90% of them seen just once. What was sequenced was peripheral blood. These receptors were collected from a human donor with COVID-19, enrolled during active disease. The donor label of this sample is uncertain.

The chain links TRBV4-1 to TRBJ1-5, with a weak D call TRBD1 (5 bases). This CDR3 spans 14 amino acids. Germline lookup yields CDR1 MGHRA and CDR2 YSYEKL. V lost 4 bases and J 4 bases, leaving 11 bases between the germline ends. CDR3 DNA sequence: TGCGCCAGCAGCCGTTCAGGGTTAAATCAGCCCCAGCATTTT. Translated, it gives CASSRSGLNQPQHF.

This clone was recorded only once. The J gene is TRBJ1-4, the V gene TRBV7-9; TRBD1 matches 8 bases. The CDR3 is 16 residues long. The germline V gene has CDR1 SEHNR and CDR2 FQNEAQ (reference sequence). The V and J ends lost 3 bases and 8 bases, in that order; junction bases with no gene match: 11. CDR3 sequence: CASSFARTGSAEKLFF. In DNA form, the CDR3 reads TGTGCCAGCAGCTTCGCCCGGACAGGGAGTGCAGAAAAACTGTTTTTT.

The V gene is TRBV11-2, the J gene TRBJ2-7; 7 nucleotides align to TRBD2. From germline, CDR1 is SGHAT and CDR2 FQNNGV. The CDR3 totals 15 residues. Losses at the gene ends were 2 bases for V and 1 base for J; bases not matched to a gene: 5. The CDR3 spells CASSLMGLSSYEQYF. As DNA, the CDR3 is TGTGCCAGCAGCTTAATGGGACTATCTTCCTACGAGCAGTACTTC.

Details on this clone: At one end the junction does not follow the germline gene, possibly because of a read error. The chain links TRBV30 to TRBJ2-7; TRBD1 matches 12 bases. Germline CDR1 reads GTSNPN; CDR2 reads SVGIG (reference sequence). This CDR3 has 15 amino acids. This chain's CDR3 is CAWSVGTGGSDEQYF. CDR3 DNA sequence: TGTGCCTGGAGTGTAGGGACAGGGGGCTCCGACGAGCAGTACTTC.

V and J are TRBV24-1 and TRBJ1-2; 10 nucleotides align to TRBD1. Unmatched junction bases numbered 2, after V lost 5 bases and J lost 3 bases. CDR1 KGHDR and CDR2 SFDVKD come from the germline V gene. The CDR3 is 14 residues long. CDR3 residues: CATSVGTGDYGYTF. CDR3 coding DNA: TGTGCCACCAGTGTCGGGACAGGGGACTATGGCTACACCTTC.

The CDR3 nucleotides read TGTGCCAGCTCACCGTTCCCGGTCCAGGGACAGGCGACTGAAGCTTTCTTT. It codes for CASSPFPVQGQATEAFF. V and J are TRBV18 and TRBJ1-1; 8 nucleotides agree with TRBD1. Trimming took 3 bases from V and 5 from J; bases not matched to a gene: 14. CDR3 length: 17 amino acids. CDR1 KGHSH and CDR2 LQKENI come from the germline V gene.

In its sample, this clone was seen once. The chain is built from TRBV3-1 (or the pseudogene TRBV3-2) and TRBJ2-7; 10 bases line up with TRBD2. Germline CDR1 is LGHDT and CDR2 is YNNKEL (reference sequence). The CDR3 has 13 residues. The V and J ends lost 4 bases and 7 bases, in that order; junction bases with no gene match: 4. CDR3 in amino acids: CASSPSGSGEQYF. The DNA of the CDR3 is TGTGCCAGCAGCCCTAGCGGGAGTGGGGAGCAGTACTTC.

Only one count was recorded for this clone. This CDR3 is CASSSSTGNGYTF. CDR3 nucleotides: TGTGCCAGCAGCTCGTCGACAGGGAATGGCTACACCTTC. The chain is built from TRBV11-1 and TRBJ1-2; 7 bases match TRBD1. CDR3 length: 13 residues. Germline V lookup: CDR1 SGHAT, CDR2 FQDESV (reference sequence). The trim removed 4 bases at V and 6 bases at J, leaving 5 bases unmatched.

The rearrangement joins TRBV5-1 to TRBJ2-7; weak D call: TRBD1 (5 bases). Germline CDR1 SGHRS, CDR2 YFSETQ. The CDR3 is 16 amino acids. Trimming took 0 bases from V and 3 from J, leaving 16 bases between them. DNA of the CDR3: TGCGCCAGCAGCTTGGCCTTCTTCTCCCAGGGCTACGAGCAGTACTTC. As protein: CASSLAFFSQGYEQYF.

J is TRBJ2-1 and V is TRBV18; TRBD2 might be the D (6 bases). Germline V CDR1 and CDR2: KGHSH, LQKENI. V was cut by 6 bases and J by 6 bases, with 15 bases left in between. This CDR3 has 14 amino acids. CDR3 loop: CASSPGSSANEQFF. The DNA for the CDR3 is TGTGCCAGCTCCCCCGGCTCTAGCGCCAATGAGCAGTTCTTC.

The chain is built from TRBV9 and TRBJ1-2; TRBD1 is a possible D gene (6 bases). The germline gives CDR1 SGDLS, CDR2 YYNGEE. The V gene lost 4 bases and the J gene lost 8 bases, with 21 bases spanning the gap. The CDR3 sequence is 15 residues long. The CDR3 region has the DNA TGTGCCAGCAGCCTAGGGGAATGGGGGCGCCGGGGCTACACCTTC. Protein: CASSLGEWGRRGYTF.

This chain connects TRBV3-1 (or the pseudogene TRBV3-2) to TRBJ2-1; the D gene is possibly TRBD1 (6 bases). V lost 4 bases, J lost 9 bases, and 13 bases lay in between. Germline assignment: CDR1 LGHDT and CDR2 YNNKEL (reference sequence). CDR3 length equals 13 residues. Written as DNA, the CDR3 is TGTGCCAGCAGCCTAGACGAAGGGGGTGAGCAGTTCTTC. Translation: CASSLDEGGEQFF.

V and J are TRBV4-1 and TRBJ2-2; TRBD1 matches 8 bases. J gave up 1 base and V 6 bases, and 1 base lay outside the gene matches. This CDR3 comprises 14 residues. CDR1 is MGHRA, CDR2 YSYEKL, per germline. The CDR3 spells CASSDRGNTGELFF. The DNA for the CDR3 is TGCGCCAGCAGTGACAGGGGGAACACCGGGGAGCTGTTTTTT.

The chain joins TRBV5-6 to TRBJ2-3; D not resolved. V shed 0 bases and J shed 0 bases, with 8 bases lying between them. The CDR3 is 15 residues long. Germline V CDR1 and CDR2: SGHDT, YYEEEE. The CDR3 sequence is CASSLGSSSTDTQYF. The CDR3 region has the DNA TGTGCCAGCAGCTTGGGCAGTTCCAGCACAGATACGCAGTATTTT.

The chain joins TRBV6-2 or TRBV6-3 to TRBJ1-2; 8 bases line up with TRBD1. This CDR3 comprises 14 residues. The germline V gene encodes CDR1 MNHEY and CDR2 SVGEGT. V lost 6 bases, J lost 8 bases, and 11 bases stayed unmatched. The CDR3: CASSPRDRGMGYTF. The CDR3 coding sequence is TGTGCCAGCAGCCCCCGAGACAGGGGAATGGGCTACACCTTC.

CDR3 residues: CSARGGGYAFF. The CDR3 DNA is TGCAGTGCCCGGGGGGGAGGGTACGCTTTCTTT. The V call is TRBV20-1, the J call TRBJ1-1; D may be TRBD1 (5 bases). Germline lookup yields CDR1 DFQATT and CDR2 SNEGSKA (reference sequence). The ends were cut back, 6 bases at V and 11 bases at J, with 16 bases in the middle. This CDR3 is built from 11 residues.

The chain couples TRBV28 to TRBJ1-3; a weak D match, TRBD1 (5 bases). The V and J ends lost 5 bases and 1 base respectively, with 12 bases between them. Germline loops: CDR1 MDHEN, CDR2 SYDVKM. The CDR3 contains 15 residues. This CDR3 reads CASSPPGWSGNTIYF. As DNA, the CDR3 is TGTGCCAGCAGTCCTCCAGGGTGGTCTGGAAACACCATATATTTT.

The CDR3 nucleotides read TGTGCCAGCAGACCCGGGACAGGGGGCAAAACGGATCAGCCCCAGCATTTT. Amino acid sequence: CASRPGTGGKTDQPQHF. V gene TRBV3-1 (or the pseudogene TRBV3-2) combines with J gene TRBJ1-5; 12 nucleotides match TRBD1. This CDR3 is built from 17 residues. J lost 5 bases, V lost 6 bases, and 11 bases had no gene match. Per the germline V gene, CDR1 is LGHDT and CDR2 is YNNKEL (reference sequence).

DNA of the CDR3: TGTGCCAGCAGTGAGGGCAGAATCGCACCCCTCCACTTT. Translation gives CASSEGRIAPLHF. V and J are TRBV2 and TRBJ1-6; no clear D. Trimming cost V 3 bases and J 11 bases, with 11 bases left between them. The CDR3 totals 13 residues. Germline V lookup: CDR1 SNHLY, CDR2 FYNNEI.

This chain links TRBV10-3 with TRBJ2-7, with 12 bases fitting TRBD2. The CDR3 consists of 16 residues. Losses at the gene ends were 6 bases for V and 5 bases for J; bases not matched to a gene: 11. Germline V gene lookup returns CDR1 ENHRY and CDR2 SYGVKD. For the CDR3, the DNA is TGTGCCATCAGCCGGACTAGCGGGATGGATGCCCACGAGCAGTACTTC. Protein: CAISRTSGMDAHEQYF.

The V and J genes are TRBV9 and TRBJ2-1; 9 bases are shared with TRBD2. Per the germline V gene, CDR1 is SGDLS and CDR2 is YYNGEE. The ends lost 4 bases at V and 4 bases at J; junction bases unmatched: 9. CDR3 size: 16 residues. The CDR3, as DNA: TGTGCCAGCAGCCCATTAGCGGGAGTTGCGTACAATGAGCAGTTCTTC. Protein sequence: CASSPLAGVAYNEQFF.